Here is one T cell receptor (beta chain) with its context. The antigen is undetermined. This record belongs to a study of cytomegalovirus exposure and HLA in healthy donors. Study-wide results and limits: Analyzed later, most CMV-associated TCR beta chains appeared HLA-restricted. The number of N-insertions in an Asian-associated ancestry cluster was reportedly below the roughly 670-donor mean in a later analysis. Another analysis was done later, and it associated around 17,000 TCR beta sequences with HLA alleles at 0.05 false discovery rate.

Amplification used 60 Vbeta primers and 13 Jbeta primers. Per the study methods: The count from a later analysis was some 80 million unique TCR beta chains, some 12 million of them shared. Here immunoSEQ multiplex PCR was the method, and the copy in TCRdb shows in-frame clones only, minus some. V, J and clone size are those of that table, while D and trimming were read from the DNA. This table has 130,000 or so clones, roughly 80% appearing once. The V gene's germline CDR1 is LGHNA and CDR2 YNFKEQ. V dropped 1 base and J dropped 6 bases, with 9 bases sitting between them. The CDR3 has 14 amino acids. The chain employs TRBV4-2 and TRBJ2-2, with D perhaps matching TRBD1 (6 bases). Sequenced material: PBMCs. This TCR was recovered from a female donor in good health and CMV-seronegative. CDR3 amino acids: CASSQVQGSGELFF. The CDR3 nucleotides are TGTGCCAGCAGCCAAGTTCAGGGGTCCGGGGAGCTGTTTTTT.